A selection of T cell receptor beta chains follows, all from one sample in a study of Ad26.COV2.S vaccination and SARS-CoV-2 variants. Libraries were prepared by immunoSEQ multiplex PCR; TCRdb keeps only in-frame clonotypes and omits some of them. This sample has about 350,000 clones, with 92% found just once. Here the sequenced sample was peripheral blood, taken after recovery from COVID-19. These receptors originate from a human donor who had recovered from COVID-19. Both conserved end residues are part of each CDR3. Each record gives: clone size, D gene, J gene, V gene, CDR3 DNA, CDR3 protein. D genes are given only for firm matches. Size is omitted from some rows. Given values are once, few, many or a class for expanded clones.

NA,NA,TRBJ2-7,TRBV13,TGTGCCAGCAGTCCCGGGGTAAACGAGCAGTACTTC,CASSPGVNEQYF
NA,NA,TRBJ1-2,TRBV5-6,TGTGCCAGCAGCTTAGGAAGACTCCCCGGGCGCTACACCTTC,CASSLGRLPGRYTF
NA,NA,TRBJ2-7,TRBV7-2,TGTGCCAGCAGCTCAGTTAACGGATTCTACGAGCAGTACTTC,CASSSVNGFYEQYF
NA,NA,TRBJ2-5,TRBV12-3/TRBV12-4,TGTGCCAGCAGTCACGGGCCTAGTCCCTACTTC,CASSHGPSPYF
NA,NA,TRBJ2-2,TRBV7-9,TGTGCCAGCAGCCGGCGAGACATCGACACCGGGGAGCTGTTTTTT,CASSRRDIDTGELFF
NA,NA,TRBJ1-2,TRBV5-1,TGCGCCAGCAGGCGGACCGACGCCTATGGCTACACCTTC,CASRRTDAYGYTF
NA,TRBD1,TRBJ1-5,TRBV2,TGTGCCAGCAGTGAAGCTCGACCGGGACAGGGGGCAGGCAATCAGCCCCAGCATTTT,CASSEARPGQGAGNQPQHF
NA,NA,TRBJ2-3,TRBV2,TGTGCCGGCGGGATTATCACAGATACGCAGTATTTT,CAGGIITDTQYF
NA,NA,TRBJ1-3,TRBV19,TGTGCCAGTAGCCCGACTGGAAACACCATATATTTT,CASSPTGNTIYF
NA,TRBD1,TRBJ1-2,TRBV2,TGTGCCAGCAGTGAAAGGGGGCCTAACTATGGCTACACCTTC,CASSERGPNYGYTF
NA,NA,TRBJ1-5,TRBV19,TGTGCCAGTAGTGACGGGCACAATCAGCCCCAGCATTTT,CASSDGHNQPQHF
once,TRBD1,TRBJ1-1,TRBV7-8,TGTGCCAGCAGCCGAGAGGGGGCGACGAACACTGAAGCTTTCTTT,CASSREGATNTEAFF
once,TRBD1,TRBJ1-1,TRBV14,TGTGCCAGCAGCCAACGTTTTTCGGGACAGGTGGAAGCTTTCTTT,CASSQRFSGQVEAFF
NA,NA,TRBJ1-1,TRBV6-5,TGTGCCAGCACTATGGGCCTACAAACGAATACTGAAGCTTTCTTT,CASTMGLQTNTEAFF
NA,NA,TRBJ1-1,TRBV29-1,TGCAGCGTGTTGATAGCGAGGGGATCGGACACTGAAGCTTTCTTT,CSVLIARGSDTEAFF
NA,NA,TRBJ2-3,TRBV9,TGTGCCAGCACCAGGTGGGGGGGCATAGATACGCAGTATTTT,CASTRWGGIDTQYF
NA,NA,TRBJ1-2,TRBV5-1,TGCGCCAGCAGCCTACAGGGTAACTCTGGCTACACCTTC,CASSLQGNSGYTF
NA,NA,TRBJ2-7,TRBV3-1/TRBV3-2,TGTGCCAGCAGCCAAGATGACCGGCGCGAGCAGTACTTC,CASSQDDRREQYF
NA,NA,TRBJ1-6,TRBV12-3/TRBV12-4,TGTGCCAGCAGTTTCTTTGAGAATTCACCCCTCCACTTT,CASSFFENSPLHF
once,NA,TRBJ1-1,TRBV7-2,TGTGCCAGCAGCTTAGGCCGGGCCCCGACCTTCTTGAACACTGAAGCTTTCTTT,CASSLGRAPTFLNTEAFF
NA,TRBD2,TRBJ2-2,TRBV9,TGTGCCAGCAGCCCTAGCGGGGGGTCGGGCACCGGGGAGCTGTTTTTT,CASSPSGGSGTGELFF
NA,NA,TRBJ1-2,TRBV24-1,TGTGCCACCAGTGCCTCCGCGATGTATGGCTACACCTTC,CATSASAMYGYTF
NA,TRBD2,TRBJ2-3,TRBV9,TGTGCCAGCAGCGTAGAACCTAGCGGGGGGCTTTTGGATACGCAGTATTTT,CASSVEPSGGLLDTQYF
NA,TRBD1,TRBJ1-1,TRBV5-4,TGTGCCAGCAGCTCGGGTGGGACAGGGCAGAACACTGAAGCTTTCTTT,CASSSGGTGQNTEAFF
NA,TRBD2,TRBJ2-1,TRBV3-1/TRBV3-2,TGTGCCAGCAGCCAAGGACTAGCGGGGGGGTACAATGAGCAGTTCTTC,CASSQGLAGGYNEQFF
NA,NA,TRBJ1-5,TRBV5-8,TGTGCCAGCAGCTTGGAAGCAGGATATCAGCCCCAGCATTTT,CASSLEAGYQPQHF
once,NA,TRBJ2-1,TRBV7-3,TGTGCCAGCAGCTTAGAGTCAGTCTCCTACAATGAGCAGTTCTTC,CASSLESVSYNEQFF
NA,NA,TRBJ1-3,TRBV10-2,TGCGCCAGCAGTCTTACCCAGTCGACTGGAAACACCATATATTTT,CASSLTQSTGNTIYF